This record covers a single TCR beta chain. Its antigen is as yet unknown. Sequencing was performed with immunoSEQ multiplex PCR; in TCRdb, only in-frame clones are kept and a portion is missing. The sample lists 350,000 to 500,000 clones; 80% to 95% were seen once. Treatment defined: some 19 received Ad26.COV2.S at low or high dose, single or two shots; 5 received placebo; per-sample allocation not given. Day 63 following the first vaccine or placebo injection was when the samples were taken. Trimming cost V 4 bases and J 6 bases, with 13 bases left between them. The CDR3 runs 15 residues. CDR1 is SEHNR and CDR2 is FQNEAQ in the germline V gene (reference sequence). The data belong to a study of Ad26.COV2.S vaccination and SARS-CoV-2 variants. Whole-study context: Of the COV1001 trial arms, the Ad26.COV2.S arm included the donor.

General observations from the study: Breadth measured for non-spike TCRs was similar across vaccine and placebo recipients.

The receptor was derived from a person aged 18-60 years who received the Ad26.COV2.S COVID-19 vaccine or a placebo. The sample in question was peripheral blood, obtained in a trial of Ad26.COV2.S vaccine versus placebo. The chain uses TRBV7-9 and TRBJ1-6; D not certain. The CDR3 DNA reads TGTGCCAGCAGCTACTGGGGTGAGCCTAATTCACCCCTCCACTTT. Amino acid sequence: CASSYWGEPNSPLHF.